The text below deals with one TCR beta chain. This receptor's antigen is unknown. No much larger clone is present one base from it, and per-base qualities are unavailable. V has 5 bases trimmed and J has 9 bases trimmed; junction bases matching no gene number 9. The CDR3 covers 15 residues, taking in both the cysteine and the phenylalanine. This entry keeps only the CDR3 DNA: 45 bases, framed from base 1. As encoded in the germline V gene, CDR1 is SGHTA while CDR2 is FQGTGA. The sample originates from a study of blood T cell repertoires in COVID-19 (dated by TCRdb to about 2020). The study in broad terms: Collaborator samples came from the United States, Italy and Spain and covered acute and convalescent phases of COVID-19. The material from the prospective study consisted of cDNA or gDNA derived from T cells, B-cell-depleted T cells, or PBMCs. Deeply sampled blood TCRbeta repertoires from subjects exposed to, actively infected with, or recovered from COVID-19 were included in the dataset. The repertoires were released in a freely available public database meant as a resource for research on the immune response to SARS-CoV-2. The samples were drawn from two sources: the first 160 participants of the ongoing ImmuneRACE study, and over 950 subjects contributed by 6 global collaborators. Nearly every sample came with metadata listing a de-identified subject ID, COVID-19 status, age in years and sex. Where HLA class I and class II types were available, the types were taken from metadata supplied by the sample provider, not from assay-based typing.

One collaborating source in Seattle enrolled patients during active infection and followed them longitudinally through the course of disease. Each collaborating institution followed its own protocols to collect whole blood in K2EDTA tubes. For TCRbeta analysis, collaborators shipped samples as frozen whole blood, isolated PBMCs, or DNA extracted from either of those sample types. TCRbeta CDR3 regions were amplified from genomic DNA by means of the immunoSEQ Assay, a bias-controlled multiplex PCR. From the authors' description of their analysis: Nucleated cell counts per sample were estimated from amplification of reference gene primers within the assay. To quantify the absolute abundance of each unique TCRbeta CDR3 rearrangement, sequence reads were collapsed and filtered. For each sample, productive Simpson clonality was calculated as the square root of Simpson's diversity index across productive rearrangements. As stored in TCRdb, this immuneACCESS dataset retains in-frame rearrangements with V and J assigned. A fraction of the clones does not appear; measured against another copy, unresolved V genes explain less than half of the discrepancy, and the remainder lacks a known reason. V and J calls plus clone size are reproduced from that table; the DNA served to infer D and trimming. Here the sample has 150,000 to 200,000 clones; more than 75% occur a single time. Jointly, the top ten make up around 12% of the sample.

Here is what the overall study found, with its caveats: Clinical and demographic metadata were provided uncurated, with the amount varying by source and participant.

The sample comprised peripheral blood. The receptor chain draws on TRBV7-3 and TRBJ2-1, with 11 central nucleotides matching TRBD2. This TCR was sampled from a woman between 65 and 79 years old with COVID-19, enrolled during active disease. DNA sequence: TGTGCCAGCAGCCCAATTAGCGGGAGGGCCATTGAGCAGTTCTTC. The encoded protein is CASSPISGRAIEQFF.